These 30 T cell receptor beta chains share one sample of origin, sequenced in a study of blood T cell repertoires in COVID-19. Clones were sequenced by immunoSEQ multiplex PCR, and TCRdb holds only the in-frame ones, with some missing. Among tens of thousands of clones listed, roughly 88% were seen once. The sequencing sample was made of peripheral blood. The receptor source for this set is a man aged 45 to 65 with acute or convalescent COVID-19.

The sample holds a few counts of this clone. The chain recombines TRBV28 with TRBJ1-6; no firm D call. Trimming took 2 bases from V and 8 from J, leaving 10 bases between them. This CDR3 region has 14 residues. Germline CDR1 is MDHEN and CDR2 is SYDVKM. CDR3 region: CASSLRGAYSPLHF. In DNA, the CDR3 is TGTGCCAGCAGTTTACGAGGCGCGTATTCACCCCTCCACTTT.

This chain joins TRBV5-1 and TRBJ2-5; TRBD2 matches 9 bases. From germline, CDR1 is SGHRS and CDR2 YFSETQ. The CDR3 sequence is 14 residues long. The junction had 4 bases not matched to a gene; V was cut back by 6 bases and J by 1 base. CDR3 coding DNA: TGCGCCAGCACCGGGACTAGCCGCCAAGAGACCCAGTACTTC. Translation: CASTGTSRQETQYF.

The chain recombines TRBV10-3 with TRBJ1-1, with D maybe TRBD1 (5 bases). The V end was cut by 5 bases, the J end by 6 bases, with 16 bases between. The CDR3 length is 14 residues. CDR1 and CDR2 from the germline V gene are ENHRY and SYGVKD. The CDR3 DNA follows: TGTGCCATCAGTTCAGGGCTTGGTGGCTCTGAAGCTTTCTTT. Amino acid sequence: CAISSGLGGSEAFF.

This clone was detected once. The CDR3 DNA sequence: TGCGCCAGCAGCCCGGTCACTAGCGGGGGCGGTGAGCAGTACTTC. Protein product: CASSPVTSGGGEQYF. The chain joins TRBV5-1 to TRBJ2-7, with 11 bases identical to TRBD2. The length of the CDR3 is 15 residues. Trimming at V came to 4 bases and at J to 7 bases, leaving 10 bases not matched to a gene. The V gene's germline CDR1 is SGHRS and CDR2 YFSETQ.

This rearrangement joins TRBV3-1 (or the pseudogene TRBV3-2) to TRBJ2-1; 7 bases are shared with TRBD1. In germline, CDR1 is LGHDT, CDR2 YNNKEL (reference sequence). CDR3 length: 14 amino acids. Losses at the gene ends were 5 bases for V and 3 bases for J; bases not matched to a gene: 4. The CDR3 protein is CASSSGTDYNEQFF. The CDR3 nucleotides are TGTGCCAGCAGCTCCGGGACAGACTACAATGAGCAGTTCTTC.

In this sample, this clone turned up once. The CDR3 DNA follows: TGTGCCACCAAAGACAGTCTAACAGATACGCAGTATTTT. Amino acid sequence: CATKDSLTDTQYF. The chain is built from TRBV24-1 and TRBJ2-3; the D gene is possibly TRBD1 (5 bases). The CDR3 length is 13 residues. Germline V gene lookup returns CDR1 KGHDR and CDR2 SFDVKD. Trimming pared 8 bases from V and 3 bases from J, leaving 11 bases between.

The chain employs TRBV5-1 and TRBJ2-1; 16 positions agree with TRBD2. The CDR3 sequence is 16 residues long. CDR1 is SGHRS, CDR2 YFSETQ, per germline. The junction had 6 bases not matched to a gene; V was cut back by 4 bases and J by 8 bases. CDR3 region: CASSPAGTSGGDEQFF. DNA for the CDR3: TGCGCCAGCAGCCCGGCCGGGACTAGCGGGGGGGATGAGCAGTTCTTC.

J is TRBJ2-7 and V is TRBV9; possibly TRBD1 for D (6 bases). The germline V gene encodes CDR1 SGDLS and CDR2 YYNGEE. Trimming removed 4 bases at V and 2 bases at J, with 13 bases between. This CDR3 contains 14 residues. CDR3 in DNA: TGTGCCAGCAGCCCAACAGGGTCGGCCTACGAGCAGTACTTC. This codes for CASSPTGSAYEQYF.

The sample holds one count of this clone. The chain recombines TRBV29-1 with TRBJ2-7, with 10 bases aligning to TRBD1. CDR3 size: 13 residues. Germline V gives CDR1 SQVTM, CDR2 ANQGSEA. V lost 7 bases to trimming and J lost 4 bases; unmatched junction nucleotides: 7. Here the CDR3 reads CSGLGTGEYEQYF. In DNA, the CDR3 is TGCAGCGGCTTGGGGACAGGGGAGTACGAGCAGTACTTC.

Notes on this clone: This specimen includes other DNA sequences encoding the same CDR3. The CDR3 sequence: CASSSTGGVTGELFF. The DNA of the CDR3 is TGTGCCAGCAGTTCGACGGGGGGGGTCACCGGGGAGCTGTTTTTT. This chain joins TRBV6-5 and TRBJ2-2, with TRBD2 identical over 8 bases. Germline V gene data show CDR1 as MNHEY and CDR2 as SVGAGI. Trimming removed 4 bases from V and 4 bases from J; junction bases left unmatched: 5. This CDR3 region has 15 residues.

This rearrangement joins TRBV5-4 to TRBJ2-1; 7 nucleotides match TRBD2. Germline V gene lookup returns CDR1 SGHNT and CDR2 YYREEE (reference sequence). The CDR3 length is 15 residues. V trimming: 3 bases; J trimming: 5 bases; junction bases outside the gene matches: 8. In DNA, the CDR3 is TGTGCCAGCAGCTGGGGGACTACTAGGGACAATGAGCAGTTCTTC. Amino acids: CASSWGTTRDNEQFF.

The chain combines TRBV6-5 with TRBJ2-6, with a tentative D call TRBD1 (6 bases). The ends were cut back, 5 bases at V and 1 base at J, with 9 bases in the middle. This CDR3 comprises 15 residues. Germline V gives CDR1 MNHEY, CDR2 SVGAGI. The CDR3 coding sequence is TGTGCCAGCAGTCCACAGGGATCTGGGGCCAACGTCCTGACTTTC. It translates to CASSPQGSGANVLTF.

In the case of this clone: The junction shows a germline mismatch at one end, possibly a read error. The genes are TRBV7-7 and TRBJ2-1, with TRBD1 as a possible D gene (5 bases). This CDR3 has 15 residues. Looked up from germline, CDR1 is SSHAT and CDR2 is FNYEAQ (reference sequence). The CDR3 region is CASSFGQGSYNEQFF. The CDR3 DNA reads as TGTGCTAGCAGCTTTGGTCAGGGCTCCTACAATGAGCAGTTCTTC.

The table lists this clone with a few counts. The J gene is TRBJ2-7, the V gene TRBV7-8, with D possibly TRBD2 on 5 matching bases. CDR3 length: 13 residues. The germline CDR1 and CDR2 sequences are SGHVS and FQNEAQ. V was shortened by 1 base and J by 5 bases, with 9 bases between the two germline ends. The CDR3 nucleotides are TGTGCCAGCAGCTTAGATTCGGGGAACGAGCAGTACTTC. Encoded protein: CASSLDSGNEQYF.

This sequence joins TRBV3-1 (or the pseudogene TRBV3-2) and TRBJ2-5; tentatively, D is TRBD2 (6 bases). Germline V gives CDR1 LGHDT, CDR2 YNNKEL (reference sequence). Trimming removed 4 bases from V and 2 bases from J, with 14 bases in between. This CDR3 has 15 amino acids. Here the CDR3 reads CASSRDGSGQETQYF. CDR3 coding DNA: TGTGCCAGCAGCCGTGACGGTAGCGGACAAGAGACCCAGTACTTC.

The CDR3 DNA sequence: TGTGCCAGCAGCCAAATTGAAAGGGGAGAGACCCAGTACTTC. Residues: CASSQIERGETQYF. V is TRBV14 and J is TRBJ2-5, with D tentatively TRBD1 (5 bases). The length of the CDR3 is 14 residues. The ends were cut back, 2 bases at V and 4 bases at J, with 11 bases in the middle. Germline assignment: CDR1 SGHDN and CDR2 FVKESK.

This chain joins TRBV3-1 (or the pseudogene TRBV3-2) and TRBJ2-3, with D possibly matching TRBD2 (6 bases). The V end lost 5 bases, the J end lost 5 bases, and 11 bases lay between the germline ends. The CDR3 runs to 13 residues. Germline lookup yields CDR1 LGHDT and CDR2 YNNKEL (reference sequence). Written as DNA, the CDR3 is TGTGCCAGCAGCTGGAGGGGCGGAGATACGCAGTATTTT. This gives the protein CASSWRGGDTQYF.

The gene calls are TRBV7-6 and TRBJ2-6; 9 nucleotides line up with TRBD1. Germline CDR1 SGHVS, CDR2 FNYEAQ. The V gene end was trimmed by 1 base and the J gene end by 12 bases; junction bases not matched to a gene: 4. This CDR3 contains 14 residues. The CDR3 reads CASSLVGQGSVLTF. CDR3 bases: TGTGCCAGCAGCTTAGTGGGACAGGGAAGCGTCCTGACTTTC.

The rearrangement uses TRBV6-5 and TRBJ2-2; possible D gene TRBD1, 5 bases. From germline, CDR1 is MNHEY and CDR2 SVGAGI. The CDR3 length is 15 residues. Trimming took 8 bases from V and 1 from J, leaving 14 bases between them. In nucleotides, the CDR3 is TGTGCCAGCTCTAGGCAGGGTGGGAACACCGGGGAGCTGTTTTTT. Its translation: CASSRQGGNTGELFF.

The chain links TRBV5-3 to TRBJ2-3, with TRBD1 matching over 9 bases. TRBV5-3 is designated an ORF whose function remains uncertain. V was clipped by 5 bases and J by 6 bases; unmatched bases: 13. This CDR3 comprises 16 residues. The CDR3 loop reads CARRFTRQGVRDTQYF. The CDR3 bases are TGTGCCAGAAGATTCACCCGACAGGGGGTAAGGGATACGCAGTATTTT.

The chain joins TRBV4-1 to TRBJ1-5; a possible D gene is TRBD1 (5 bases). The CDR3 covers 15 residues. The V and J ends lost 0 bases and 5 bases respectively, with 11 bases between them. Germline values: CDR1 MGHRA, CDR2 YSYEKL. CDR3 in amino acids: CASSQDPQGDQPQHF. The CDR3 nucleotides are TGCGCCAGCAGCCAAGATCCGCAGGGCGATCAGCCCCAGCATTTT.

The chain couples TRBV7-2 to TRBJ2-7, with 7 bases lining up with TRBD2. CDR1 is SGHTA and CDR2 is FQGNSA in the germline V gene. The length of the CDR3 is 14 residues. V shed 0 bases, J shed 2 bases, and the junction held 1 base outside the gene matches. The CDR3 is CASSLAGGTYEQYF. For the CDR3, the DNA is TGTGCCAGCAGCTTAGCCGGGGGGACCTACGAGCAGTACTTC.

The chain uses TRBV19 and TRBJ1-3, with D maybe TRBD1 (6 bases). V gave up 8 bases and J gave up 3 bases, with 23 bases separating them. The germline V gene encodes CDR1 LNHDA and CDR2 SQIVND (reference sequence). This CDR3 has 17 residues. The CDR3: CASGDTGGVMSGNTIYF. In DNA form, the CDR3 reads TGTGCCAGTGGGGACACGGGGGGCGTGATGAGTGGAAACACCATATATTTT.

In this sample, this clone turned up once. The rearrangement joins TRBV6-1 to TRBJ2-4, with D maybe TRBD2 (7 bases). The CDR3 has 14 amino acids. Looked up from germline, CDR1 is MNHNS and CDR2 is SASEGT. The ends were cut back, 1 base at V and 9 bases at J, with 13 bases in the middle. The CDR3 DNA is TGTGCCAGCAGTGAAGAGGGGGGGCTGGGCATTCAGTACTTC. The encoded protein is CASSEEGGLGIQYF.

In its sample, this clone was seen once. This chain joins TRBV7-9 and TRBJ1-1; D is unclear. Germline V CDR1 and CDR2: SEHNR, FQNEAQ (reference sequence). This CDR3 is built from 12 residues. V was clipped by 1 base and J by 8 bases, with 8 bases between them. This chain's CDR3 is CASSLGEAEAFF. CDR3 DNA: TGTGCCAGCAGCTTAGGAGAGGCGGAAGCTTTCTTT. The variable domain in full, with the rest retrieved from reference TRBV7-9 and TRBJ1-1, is DTGVSQNPRHKITKRGQNVTFRCDPISEHNRLYWYRQTLGQGPEFLTYFQNEAQLEKSRLLSDRFSAERPKGSFSTLEIQRTEQGDSAMYLCASSLGEAEAFFGQGTRLTVV.

The CDR3 sequence: CASGPPLAGGRETQYF. CDR3 nucleotides: TGTGCTAGTGGTCCCCCCCTAGCGGGGGGGCGGGAGACCCAGTACTTC. The chain uses TRBV12-5 and TRBJ2-5; 12 bases align to TRBD2. The CDR3 covers 16 residues. CDR1 LGHNT and CDR2 FRNRAP come from the germline V gene. V was clipped by 5 bases and J by 5 bases; unmatched bases: 9.

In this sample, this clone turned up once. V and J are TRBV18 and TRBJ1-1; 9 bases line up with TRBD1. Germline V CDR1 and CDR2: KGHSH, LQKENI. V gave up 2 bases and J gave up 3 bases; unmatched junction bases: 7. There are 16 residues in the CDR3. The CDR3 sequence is CASSPGTGNRDTEAFF. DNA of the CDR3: TGTGCCAGCTCACCAGGGACAGGGAATCGGGACACTGAAGCTTTCTTT.

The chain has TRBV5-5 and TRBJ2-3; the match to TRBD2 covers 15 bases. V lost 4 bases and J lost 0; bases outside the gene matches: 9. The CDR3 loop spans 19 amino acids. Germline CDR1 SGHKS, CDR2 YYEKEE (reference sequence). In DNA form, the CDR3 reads TGTGCCAGCAGCCTGGGACTAGCGGGGGGCCGGATTAGCACAGATACGCAGTATTTT. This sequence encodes CASSLGLAGGRISTDTQYF. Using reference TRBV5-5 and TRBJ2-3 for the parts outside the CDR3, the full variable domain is DAGVTQSPTHLIKTRGQQVTLRCSPISGHKSVSWYQQVLGQGPQFIFQYYEKEERGRGNFPDRFSARQFPNYSSELNVNALLLGDSALYLCASSLGLAGGRISTDTQYFGPGTRLTVL.

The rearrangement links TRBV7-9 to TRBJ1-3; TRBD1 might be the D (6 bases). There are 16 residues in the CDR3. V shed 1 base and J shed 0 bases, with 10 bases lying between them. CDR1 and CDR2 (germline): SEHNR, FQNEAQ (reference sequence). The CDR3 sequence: CASSLGGQSSGNTIYF. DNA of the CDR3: TGTGCCAGCAGCTTAGGGGGGCAGAGCTCTGGAAACACCATATATTTT.

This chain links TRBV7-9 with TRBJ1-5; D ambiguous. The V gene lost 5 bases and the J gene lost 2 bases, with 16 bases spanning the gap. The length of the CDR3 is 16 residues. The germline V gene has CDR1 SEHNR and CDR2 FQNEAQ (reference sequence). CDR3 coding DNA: TGTGCCAGCAGCCCACCAAACAGTGATGGCAATCAGCCCCAGCATTTT. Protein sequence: CASSPPNSDGNQPQHF.